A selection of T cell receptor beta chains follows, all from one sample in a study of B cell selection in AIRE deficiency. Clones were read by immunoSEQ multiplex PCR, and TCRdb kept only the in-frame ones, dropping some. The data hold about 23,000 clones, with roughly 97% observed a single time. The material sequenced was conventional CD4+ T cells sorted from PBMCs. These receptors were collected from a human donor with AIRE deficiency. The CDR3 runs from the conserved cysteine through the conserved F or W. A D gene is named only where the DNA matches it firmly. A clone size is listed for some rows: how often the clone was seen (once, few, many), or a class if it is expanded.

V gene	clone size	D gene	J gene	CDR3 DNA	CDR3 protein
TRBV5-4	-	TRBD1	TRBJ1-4	TGTGCCAGCAGTCGCGACAGGGATCCACTGTTTTTT	CASSRDRDPLFF
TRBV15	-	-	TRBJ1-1	TGTGCCACCAGCAGCTTCTCTTCGAACACTGAAGCTTTCTTT	CATSSFSSNTEAFF
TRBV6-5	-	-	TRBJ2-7	TGTGCCAGCAGGGAACGAGGGTACGAGCAGTACTTC	CASRERGYEQYF
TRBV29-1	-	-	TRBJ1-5	TGCAGCGTTGAATTTGACAGTCAGCCCCAGCATTTT	CSVEFDSQPQHF
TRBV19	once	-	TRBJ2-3	TGTGCCAGTCGACCGGGCCTCCTACATGATACGCAGTATTTT	CASRPGLLHDTQYF
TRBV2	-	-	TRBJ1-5	TGTGCCAGCAGATCGGGCCTCAGGACCAATCAGCCCCAGCATTTT	CASRSGLRTNQPQHF
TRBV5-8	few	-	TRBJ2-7	TGTGCCAGCAGCTTGGGGGGGCGGCATTACGAGCAGTACTTC	CASSLGGRHYEQYF
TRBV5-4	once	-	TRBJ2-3	TGTGCCAGCAGCCACCCCTACACAGATACGCAGTATTTT	CASSHPYTDTQYF
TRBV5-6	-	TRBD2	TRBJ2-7	TGTGCCAGCAGCCCACGCAGCGGGGCTTACGAGCAGTACTTC	CASSPRSGAYEQYF
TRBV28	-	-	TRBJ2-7	TGTGCCAGCAGTTATATCCAACCGGGACACCGCACTTACGAGCAGTACTTC	CASSYIQPGHRTYEQYF
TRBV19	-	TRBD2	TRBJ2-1	TGTGCCAGTAGTATATTAGGGTCCGGAGCGGGAGGGCCAATGACCTACAATGAGCAGTTCTTC	CASSILGSGAGGPMTYNEQFF
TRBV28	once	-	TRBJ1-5	TGTGCCAGCAGTCCAGCCCGGGCCGTAAGGGCGTATAGCAATCAGCCCCAGCATTTT	CASSPARAVRAYSNQPQHF
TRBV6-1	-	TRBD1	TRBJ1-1	TGTGCCAGCAAGAAGACAGGGTACACTGAAGCTTTCTTT	CASKKTGYTEAFF
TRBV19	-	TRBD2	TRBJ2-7	TGTGCCAGTAGTTCAAAACGGACTAGCGGGAGGACCTACGAGCAGTACTTC	CASSSKRTSGRTYEQYF
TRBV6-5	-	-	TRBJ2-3	TGTGCCAGCGGAAAACGGGGAGTAGATACGCAGTATTTT	CASGKRGVDTQYF
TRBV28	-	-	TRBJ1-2	TGTGCCAGCAGTTTGAGTTATGGCTACACCTTC	CASSLSYGYTF
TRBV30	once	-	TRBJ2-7	TGTGCCTGGAGACTTCCCGTAGGGCAGTACTTC	CAWRLPVGQYF
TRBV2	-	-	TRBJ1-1	TGTGCCAGCTCTCAGGAGATGAACACTGAAGCTTTCTTT	CASSQEMNTEAFF
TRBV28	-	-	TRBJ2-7	TGTGCCAGCAGCCTCCCTCCGGGGGAGCAGTACTTC	CASSLPPGEQYF
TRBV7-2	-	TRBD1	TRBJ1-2	TGTGCCAGCAGCGCGGACAGGGTAGATGGCTACACCTTC	CASSADRVDGYTF
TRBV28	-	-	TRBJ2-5	TGTGCCAGCAGTCCGCGGGCGGGGAATCTGTACCAAGAGACCCAGTACTTC	CASSPRAGNLYQETQYF
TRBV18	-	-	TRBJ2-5	TGTGCCAGCTCACCAGGGACGGGCCGGCAAGAGACCCAGTACTTC	CASSPGTGRQETQYF
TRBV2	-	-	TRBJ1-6	TGTGCCAGCCTACAGGAGCTCTCCGGTTCACCCCTCCACTTT	CASLQELSGSPLHF